The T cell receptor beta chain described here comes from a study of CD8+ T cells in alopecia areata. Turning to this clone: No antigen is known for it.

cDNA serving as the sequencing template came from extracted, reverse transcribed RNA. Method: immunoSEQ multiplex PCR; TCRdb's copy keeps in-frame clones and lacks some. The repertoire consists of under 250,000 clones, with approximately 60% occurring once and the leading ten covering nearly 5%. Broader study findings: Clonality in lesional scalp, especially alopecia totalis/universalis, exceeded that of normal scalp.

The origin of this receptor is a human donor in good health. Specimen: CD8+ T cells sorted from blood.

CDR3 in amino acids: CASSYTATPNTEAFF. The CDR3 coding sequence is TGTGCCAGCAGTTACACCGCCACACCGAACACTGAAGCTTTCTTT. The chain recombines TRBV6-6 with TRBJ1-1, with D uncertain. The V end lost 2 bases, the J end lost 1 base, and 11 bases lay between the germline ends. The CDR3 spans 15 residues. Germline V gene lookup returns CDR1 MNHNY and CDR2 SVGAGI (reference sequence).